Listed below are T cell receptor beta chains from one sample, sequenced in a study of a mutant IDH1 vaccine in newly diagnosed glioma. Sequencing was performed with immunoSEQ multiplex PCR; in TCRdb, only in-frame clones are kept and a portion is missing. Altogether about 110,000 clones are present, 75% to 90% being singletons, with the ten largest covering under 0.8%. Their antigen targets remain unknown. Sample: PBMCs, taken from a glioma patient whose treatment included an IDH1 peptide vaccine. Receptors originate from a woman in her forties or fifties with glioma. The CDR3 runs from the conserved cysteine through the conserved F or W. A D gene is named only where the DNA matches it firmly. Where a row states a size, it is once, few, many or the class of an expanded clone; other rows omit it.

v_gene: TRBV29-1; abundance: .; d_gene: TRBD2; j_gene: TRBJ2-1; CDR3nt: TGCAGCGTTCCGCCCCCAGGACTAGCGGGAAGGGATGAGCAGTTCTTC; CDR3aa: CSVPPPGLAGRDEQFF
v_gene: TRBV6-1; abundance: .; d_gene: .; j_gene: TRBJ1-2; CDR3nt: TGTGCCAGCATTACCGGGACTGCCACTTATGGCTACACCTTC; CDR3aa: CASITGTATYGYTF
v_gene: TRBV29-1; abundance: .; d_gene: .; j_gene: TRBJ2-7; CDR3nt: TGCAGCGTGAAGGGGGCGGGGAGATCCCTGTGCGAGCAGTACTTC; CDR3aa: CSVKGAGRSLCEQYF
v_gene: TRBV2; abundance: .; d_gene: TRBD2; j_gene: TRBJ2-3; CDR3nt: TGTGCCAGCGAGGTTGGAGCGGGAGCGACAGATACGCAGTATTTT; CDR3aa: CASEVGAGATDTQYF
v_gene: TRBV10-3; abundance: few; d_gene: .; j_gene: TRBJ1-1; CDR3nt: TGTGCCATCAGCCGGGACACTGAAGCTTTCTTT; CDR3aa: CAISRDTEAFF
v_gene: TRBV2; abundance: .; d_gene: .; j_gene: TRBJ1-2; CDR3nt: TGTGCCAGCAGTGAACAGGGAGCAGGGGGCTACACCTTC; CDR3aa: CASSEQGAGGYTF
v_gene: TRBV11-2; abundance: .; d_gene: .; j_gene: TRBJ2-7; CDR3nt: TGTGCCAGCAGTACTACGGACTCGTTCTCCTACGAGCAGTACTTC; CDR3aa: CASSTTDSFSYEQYF
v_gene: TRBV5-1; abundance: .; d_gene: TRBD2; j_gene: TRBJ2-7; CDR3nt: TGCGCCAGCAGTCATTCTCGCGGGAGCTCCTACGAGCAGTACTTC; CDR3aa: CASSHSRGSSYEQYF
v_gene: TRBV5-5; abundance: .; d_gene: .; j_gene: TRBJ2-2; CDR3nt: TGTGCCAGCAGCTTGCGGGATCGGACCGGGGAGCTGTTTTTT; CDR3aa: CASSLRDRTGELFF
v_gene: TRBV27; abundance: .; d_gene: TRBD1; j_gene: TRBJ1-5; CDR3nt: TGTGCCAGCAGTCCCCGACAGGGAGTGGGGCCTTATCAGCCCCAGCATTTT; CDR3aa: CASSPRQGVGPYQPQHF
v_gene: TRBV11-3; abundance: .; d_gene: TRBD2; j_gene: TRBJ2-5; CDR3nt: TGTGCCAGCAGCCAGGGACTAGCGGCCCAAGAGACCCAGTACTTC; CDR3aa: CASSQGLAAQETQYF
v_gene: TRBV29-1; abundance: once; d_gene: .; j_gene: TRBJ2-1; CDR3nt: TGCAGCGTTGAAGGGAGCGCCTACAATGAGCAGTTCTTC; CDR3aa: CSVEGSAYNEQFF
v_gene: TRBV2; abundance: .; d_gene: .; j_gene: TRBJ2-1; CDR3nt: TGTGCCAGCAGGTTGACAGGCGGAAGCCGGGAGCAGTTCTTC; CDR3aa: CASRLTGGSREQFF
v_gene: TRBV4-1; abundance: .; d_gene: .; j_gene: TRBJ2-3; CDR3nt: TGCGCCAGCAGCCCACGACTAGTGGGCACAGATACGCAGTATTTT; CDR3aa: CASSPRLVGTDTQYF
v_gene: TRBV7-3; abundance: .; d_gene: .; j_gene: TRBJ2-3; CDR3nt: TGTGCCAGCAGCTTAGGTCCTCTCACAGATACGCAGTATTTT; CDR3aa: CASSLGPLTDTQYF
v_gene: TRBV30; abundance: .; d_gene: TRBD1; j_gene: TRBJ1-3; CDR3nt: TGTGCCTTTGACAGGGACCCCTTCTCTGGAAACACCATATATTTT; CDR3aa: CAFDRDPFSGNTIYF
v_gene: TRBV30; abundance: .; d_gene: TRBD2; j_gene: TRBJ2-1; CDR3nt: TGTGCCTCCCGGCACAGCGGGAGGTTTTCGAGCTCCTACAATGAGCAGTTCTTC; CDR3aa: CASRHSGRFSSSYNEQFF
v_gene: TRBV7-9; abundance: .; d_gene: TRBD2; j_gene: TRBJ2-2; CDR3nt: TGTGCCAGCAGCTTAGAAGGGCTAGCGGGAGTCGCCGGGGAGCTGTTTTTT; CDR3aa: CASSLEGLAGVAGELFF
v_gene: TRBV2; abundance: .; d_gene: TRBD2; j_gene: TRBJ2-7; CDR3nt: TGTGCCACCGGGACTAGCGGCTACGAGCAGTACTTC; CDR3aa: CATGTSGYEQYF
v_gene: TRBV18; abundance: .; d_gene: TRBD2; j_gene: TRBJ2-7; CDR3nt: TGTGCCAGCTCACCAACGAGCGGGAGTACCTACGAGCAGTACTTC; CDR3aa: CASSPTSGSTYEQYF
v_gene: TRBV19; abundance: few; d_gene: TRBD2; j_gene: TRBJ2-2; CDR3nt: TGTGCCAGTAGTAGCCGGGACTACGTGAACACCGGGGAGCTGTTTTTT; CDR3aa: CASSSRDYVNTGELFF
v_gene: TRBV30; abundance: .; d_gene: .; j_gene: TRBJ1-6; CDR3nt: TGTGCCTGGAGTTACAGGGTCACTTCACCCCTCCACTTT; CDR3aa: CAWSYRVTSPLHF
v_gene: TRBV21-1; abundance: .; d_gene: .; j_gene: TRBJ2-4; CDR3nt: TGTGCCAGCAGCAAGGGGGTCTCCAAAAACATTCAGTACTTC; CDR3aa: CASSKGVSKNIQYF
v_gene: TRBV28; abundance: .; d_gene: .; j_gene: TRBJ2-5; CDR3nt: TGTGCCAGCAGTTTAATACAGGCCCAAGAGGCCCAGTACTTC; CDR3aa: CASSLIQAQEAQYF
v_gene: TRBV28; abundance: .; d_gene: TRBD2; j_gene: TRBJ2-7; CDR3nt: TGTGCCAGCAGGGCCCTAGCGGTGCGCTCCTACGAGCAGTACTTC; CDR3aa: CASRALAVRSYEQYF
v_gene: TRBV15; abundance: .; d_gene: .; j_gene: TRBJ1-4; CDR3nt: TGTGCCACCAGCAGAGACCCGGATCGGGAAAAACTGTTTTTT; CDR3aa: CATSRDPDREKLFF
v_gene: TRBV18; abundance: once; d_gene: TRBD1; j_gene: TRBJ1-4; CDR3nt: TGTGCCAGCTCACCCTTGACAGGGATTAATGAAAAACTGTTTTTT; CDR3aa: CASSPLTGINEKLFF
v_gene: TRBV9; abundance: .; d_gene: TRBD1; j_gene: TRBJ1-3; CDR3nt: TGTGCCAGCAGCGTAGAGGCAGGGGGCACTCGGAGCTCTGGAAACACCATATATTTT; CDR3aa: CASSVEAGGTRSSGNTIYF
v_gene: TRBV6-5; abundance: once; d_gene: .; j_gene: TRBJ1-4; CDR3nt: TGTGCCAGCAGTTACTTAAACAGGAACGAAAAACTGTTTTTT; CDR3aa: CASSYLNRNEKLFF
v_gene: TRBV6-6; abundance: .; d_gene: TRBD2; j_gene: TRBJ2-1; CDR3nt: TGTGCCATAGCCTACGCGGGAGGTCACAATGAGCAGTTCTTC; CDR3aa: CAIAYAGGHNEQFF
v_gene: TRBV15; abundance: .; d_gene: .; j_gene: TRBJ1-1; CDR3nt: TGTGCCACCAGCAGAGGTGCCCAGGGGCGCCGCACTGAAGCTTTCTTT; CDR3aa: CATSRGAQGRRTEAFF
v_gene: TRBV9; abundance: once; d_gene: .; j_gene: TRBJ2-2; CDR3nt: TGTGCCAGCAGCCGGGGGAACACCGGGGAGCTGTTTTTT; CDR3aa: CASSRGNTGELFF
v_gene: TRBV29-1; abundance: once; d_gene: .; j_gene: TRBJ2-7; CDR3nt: TGCAGCGTTTCGGTGGGAGGATCTTACGAGCAGTACTTC; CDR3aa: CSVSVGGSYEQYF
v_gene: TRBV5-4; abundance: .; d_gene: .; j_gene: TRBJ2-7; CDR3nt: TGTGCCAGCAGCTTGGGTCCGCTCTGGGACTACGAGCAGTACTTC; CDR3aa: CASSLGPLWDYEQYF
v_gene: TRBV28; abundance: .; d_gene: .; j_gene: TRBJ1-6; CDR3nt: TGTGCCAGCAGTCCTCAACATAATTCACCCCTCCACTTT; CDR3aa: CASSPQHNSPLHF
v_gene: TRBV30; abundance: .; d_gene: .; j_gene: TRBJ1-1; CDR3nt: TGTGCCTGGAATAAGCATACGAACACTGAAGCTTTCTTT; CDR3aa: CAWNKHTNTEAFF
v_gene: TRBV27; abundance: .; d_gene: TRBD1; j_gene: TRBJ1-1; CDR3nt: TGTGCCAGCAGTCAACAGGGGGCGGCTGAAGCTTTCTTT; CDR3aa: CASSQQGAAEAFF
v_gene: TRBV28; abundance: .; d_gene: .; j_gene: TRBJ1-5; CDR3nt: TGTGCCAGCAGCCTAGCTCGAGGGTATGGCAATCAGCCCCAGCATTTT; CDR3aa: CASSLARGYGNQPQHF
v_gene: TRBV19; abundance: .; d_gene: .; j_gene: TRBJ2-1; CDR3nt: TGTGCCAGTAGTCGGTCTCCGAGCTCCTACAATGAGCAGTTCTTC; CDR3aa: CASSRSPSSYNEQFF
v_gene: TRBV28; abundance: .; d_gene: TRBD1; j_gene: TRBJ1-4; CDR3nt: TGTGCCAGCAGCTTGGACAGGGGGCGAGAAAAACTGTTTTTT; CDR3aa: CASSLDRGREKLFF
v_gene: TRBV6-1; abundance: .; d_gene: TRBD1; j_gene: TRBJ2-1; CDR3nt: TGTGCCAGCAGTGGGGGACAGCCTGGCCGCAATGAGCAGTTCTTC; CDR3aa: CASSGGQPGRNEQFF
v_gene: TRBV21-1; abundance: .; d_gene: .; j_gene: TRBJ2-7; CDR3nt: TGTGCCAGCAGCAAAGTGGGGCCTTACTCCTACGAGCAGTACTTC; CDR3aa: CASSKVGPYSYEQYF
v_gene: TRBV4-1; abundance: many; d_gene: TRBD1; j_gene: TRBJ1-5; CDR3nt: TGCGCCAGCAGCCAGACGATCTTAAGGGGGCCTGGTCAGCCCCAGCATTTT; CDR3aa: CASSQTILRGPGQPQHF
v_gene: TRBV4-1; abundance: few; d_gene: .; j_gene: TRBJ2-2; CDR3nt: TGCGCCAGCAGCCAAGGGAGTGTCACCGGGGAGCTGTTTTTT; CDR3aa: CASSQGSVTGELFF
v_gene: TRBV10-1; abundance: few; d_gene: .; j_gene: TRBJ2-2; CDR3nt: TGCGCCAGCAGTTCCGGGTGGACCGGGGAGCTGTTTTTT; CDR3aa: CASSSGWTGELFF
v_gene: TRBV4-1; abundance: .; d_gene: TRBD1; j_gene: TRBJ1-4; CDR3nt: TGCGCCAGCAGCCCGCGACAGGGGGATGAAAAACTGTTTTTT; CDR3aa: CASSPRQGDEKLFF
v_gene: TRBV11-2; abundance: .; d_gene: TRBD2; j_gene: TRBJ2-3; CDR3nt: TGTGCCAGCAGCTTGAACGGGAGGGCATCAGATACGCAGTATTTT; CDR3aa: CASSLNGRASDTQYF
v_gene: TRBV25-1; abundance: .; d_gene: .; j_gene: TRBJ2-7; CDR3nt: TGTGCCATCGAGGGGGGCGAGGGCTACGAGCAGTACTTC; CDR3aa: CAIEGGEGYEQYF
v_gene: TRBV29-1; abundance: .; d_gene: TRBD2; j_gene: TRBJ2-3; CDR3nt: TGCAGCGTTGGGGGATTACCTGGACTAGCGGGAGGTTCTAGCACAGATACGCAGTATTTT; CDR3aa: CSVGGLPGLAGGSSTDTQYF
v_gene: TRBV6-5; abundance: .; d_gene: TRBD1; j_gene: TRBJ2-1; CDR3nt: TGTGCCAGCAGGAAGCAAGGGACAGACAATGAGCAGTTCTTC; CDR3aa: CASRKQGTDNEQFF
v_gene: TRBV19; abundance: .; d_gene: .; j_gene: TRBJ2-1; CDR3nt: TGTGCCAGTAGTATCCGGGAGTGGGCGGACAATGAGCAGTTCTTC; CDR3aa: CASSIREWADNEQFF
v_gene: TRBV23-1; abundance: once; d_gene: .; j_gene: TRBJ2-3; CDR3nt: TGCGCCAGCAGTAGCCAGAGCACAGATACGCAGTATTTT; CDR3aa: CASSSQSTDTQYF
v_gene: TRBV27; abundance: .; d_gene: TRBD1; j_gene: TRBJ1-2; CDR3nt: TGTGCCAGCAGTCGGGGGGGGACAGCCGCGGGCGGCTACACCTTC; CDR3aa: CASSRGGTAAGGYTF
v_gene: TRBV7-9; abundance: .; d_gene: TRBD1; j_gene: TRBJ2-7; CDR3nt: TGTGCCAGCAGCCCTAAGGACAGGTCCTACGAGCAGTACTTC; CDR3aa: CASSPKDRSYEQYF
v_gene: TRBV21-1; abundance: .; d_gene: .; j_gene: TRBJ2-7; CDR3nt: TGTGCCAGCAGCCGTCGAATCTTGGGGGGGAGCTCCTACGAGCAGTACTTC; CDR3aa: CASSRRILGGSSYEQYF
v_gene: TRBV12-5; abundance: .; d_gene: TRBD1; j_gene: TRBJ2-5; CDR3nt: TGTGCTAGTGGTTTGGGACAGGGCAACCAAGAGACCCAGTACTTC; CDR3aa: CASGLGQGNQETQYF
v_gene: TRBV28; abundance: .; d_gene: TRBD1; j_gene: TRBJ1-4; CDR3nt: TGTGCCAGCAGTCTTCCGGGACAGGGGGCCGAAAAACTGTTTTTT; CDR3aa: CASSLPGQGAEKLFF
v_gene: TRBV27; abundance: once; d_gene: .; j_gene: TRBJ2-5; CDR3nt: TGTGCCAGCAGTTTCCTACATCAGCAAGAGACCCAGTACTTC; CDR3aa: CASSFLHQQETQYF